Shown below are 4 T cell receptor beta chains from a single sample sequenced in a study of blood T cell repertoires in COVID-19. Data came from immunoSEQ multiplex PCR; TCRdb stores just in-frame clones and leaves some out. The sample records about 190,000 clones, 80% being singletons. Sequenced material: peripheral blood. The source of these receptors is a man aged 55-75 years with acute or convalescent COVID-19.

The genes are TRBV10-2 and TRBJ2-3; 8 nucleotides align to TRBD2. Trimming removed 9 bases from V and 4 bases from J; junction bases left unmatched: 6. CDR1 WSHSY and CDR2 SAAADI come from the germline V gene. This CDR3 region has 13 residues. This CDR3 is CASGTRRSDTQYF. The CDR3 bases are TGCGCCAGTGGGACTAGAAGATCAGATACGCAGTATTTT.

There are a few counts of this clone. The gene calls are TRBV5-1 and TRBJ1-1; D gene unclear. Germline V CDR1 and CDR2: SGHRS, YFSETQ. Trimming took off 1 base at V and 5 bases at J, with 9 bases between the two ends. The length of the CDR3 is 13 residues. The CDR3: CASSLIGVTEAFF. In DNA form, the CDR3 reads TGCGCCAGCAGCTTGATCGGGGTTACTGAAGCTTTCTTT.

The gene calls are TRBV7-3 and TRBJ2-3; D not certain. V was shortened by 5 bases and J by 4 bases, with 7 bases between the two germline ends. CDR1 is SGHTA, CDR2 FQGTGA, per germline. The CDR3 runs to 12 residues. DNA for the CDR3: TGTGCCAGCAGCCCTAACTCAGATACGCAGTATTTT. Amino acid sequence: CASSPNSDTQYF.

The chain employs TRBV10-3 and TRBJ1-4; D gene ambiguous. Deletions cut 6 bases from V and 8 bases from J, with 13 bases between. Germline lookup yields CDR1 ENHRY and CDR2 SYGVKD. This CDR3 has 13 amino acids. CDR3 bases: TGTGCCATCAGCGAACAGAGAACCGAAAAACTGTTTTTT. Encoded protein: CAISEQRTEKLFF.